A few counts support the clone carrying this T cell receptor (beta chain). As yet, its antigen is unknown. The sample comes from a study of post-analysis software for immune sequencing data. Study results and caveats: A significant reduction in normalized Chao1 diversity was observed in multiple sclerosis patients versus controls. In patients, about 5 TRBV segments were more frequent than in controls, with TRBV5-6, TRBV5-1 and TRBV20-1 among them.

Prepared TCR beta cDNA libraries contained unique molecular identifiers. One entry per CDR3 protein results from TCRdb running MiXCR on the PCR reads. The sample holds 700,000 to 800,000 distinct CDR3 sequences, just under 30% seen once. The V end lost 6 bases, the J end lost 2 bases, and 13 bases lay between the germline ends. The germline CDR1 and CDR2 sequences are DFQATT and SNEGSKA (reference sequence). The CDR3 runs to 13 residues. This rearrangement joins TRBV20-1 to TRBJ2-5, with D perhaps matching TRBD1 (5 bases). The source of this sequence is a girl aged 10 to 17 with multiple sclerosis. Specimen: blood. The CDR3 region is CSAINTGQETQYF. DNA for the CDR3: TGCAGTGCCATCAACACAGGACAAGAGACCCAGTACTTC.